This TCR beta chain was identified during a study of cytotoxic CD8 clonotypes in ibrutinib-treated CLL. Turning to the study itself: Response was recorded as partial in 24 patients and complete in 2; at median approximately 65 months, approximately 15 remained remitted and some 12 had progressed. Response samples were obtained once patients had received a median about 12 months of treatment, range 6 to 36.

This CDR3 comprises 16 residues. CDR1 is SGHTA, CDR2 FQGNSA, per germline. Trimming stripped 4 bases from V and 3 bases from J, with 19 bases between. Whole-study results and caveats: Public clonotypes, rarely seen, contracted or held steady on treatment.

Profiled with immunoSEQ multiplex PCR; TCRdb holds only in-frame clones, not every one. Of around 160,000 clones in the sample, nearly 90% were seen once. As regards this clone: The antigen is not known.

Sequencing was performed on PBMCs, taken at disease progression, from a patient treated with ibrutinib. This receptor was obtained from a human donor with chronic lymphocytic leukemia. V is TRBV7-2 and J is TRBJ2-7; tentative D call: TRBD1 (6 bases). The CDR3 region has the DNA TGTGCCAGCAGCTACCAGGTGGTCAGGGGTCGCTACGAGCAGTACTTC. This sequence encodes CASSYQVVRGRYEQYF.